The 27 T cell receptor beta chains in this list originate from one sample, sequenced in a study of T cells expressing NK-cell markers. TCRdb reprocessed the 5' RACE reads and reports one entry per CDR3 protein, with no DNA. The table lists about 380,000 distinct CDR3 sequences. Sample: blood T cells: a sorted CD56 or NKG2C T cell subset, CD4+ or CD8+ T cells, or bulk PBMC T cells (not recorded which). The receptors were gathered from a man aged 18-75 years in good health.

This sequence joins TRBV19 and TRBJ1-1; no DNA is available, so the TRBD1 call from TCRdb remains unchecked. The CDR3 consists of 14 residues. Germline CDR1 reads LNHDA; CDR2 reads SQIVND (reference sequence). The CDR3 region is CASEGATKNTEAFF.

V and J are TRBV21-1 and TRBJ2-3; TCRdb reports TRBD2, a call that lacks DNA to check it against. TRBV21-1 is given as a pseudogene. The CDR3 consists of 20 residues. This CDR3 reads CASSSPRGKALAGDTDTQYF.

The V and J genes are TRBV6-5 and TRBJ2-5; TCRdb returns TRBD1, unconfirmable since there is no DNA. Germline lookup yields CDR1 MNHEY and CDR2 SVGAGI. This CDR3 region has 15 residues. CDR3 sequence: CASSYSGQRWETQYF.

V is TRBV27 and J is TRBJ2-5; absent DNA, TCRdb's TRBD1 call cannot be checked. The CDR3 is 15 amino acids. In germline, CDR1 is MNHEY, CDR2 SMNVEV (reference sequence). CDR3 residues: CASRQRGSIWETQYF.

V gene TRBV6-5 combines with J gene TRBJ1-2. CDR1 and CDR2 from the germline V gene are MNHEY and SVGAGI. CDR3 length: 12 amino acids. The CDR3 is CASSYDSYGYTF.

The chain employs TRBV6-2 or TRBV6-3 and TRBJ2-2. This CDR3 region has 13 residues. Germline V gene sequence: CDR1 MNHEY, CDR2 SVGEGT. The CDR3 sequence is CASSQEYTGELFF.

The gene calls are TRBV7-2 and TRBJ2-5. The CDR3 is made up of 14 amino acids. Germline V CDR1 and CDR2: SGHTA, FQGNSA. The CDR3 sequence is CASSLDSGKETQYF.

The chain has TRBV29-1 and TRBJ1-1; TCRdb outputs TRBD1, but without DNA this stays unchecked. The CDR3 runs to 15 residues. From germline, CDR1 is SQVTM and CDR2 ANQGSEA. The CDR3 reads CSGYSMAGSHTEAFF.

The chain uses TRBV3-1 and TRBJ1-2. This CDR3 spans 17 amino acids. Germline V lookup: CDR1 LGHDT, CDR2 YNNKEL (reference sequence). CDR3 in amino acids: CASSQDTLMEGRSGYTF.

The J gene is TRBJ2-7, the V gene TRBV7-2; the D call of TRBD1 rests on TCRdb alone, since no DNA is present to check it. Germline CDR1 SGHTA, CDR2 FQGNSA. The CDR3 contains 15 residues. The CDR3 loop is CASRVAGGPSYEQYF.

V and J are TRBV5-4 and TRBJ2-5; the D call of TRBD1 rests on TCRdb alone, since no DNA is present to check it. This CDR3 is built from 16 residues. Germline V gene lookup returns CDR1 SGHNT and CDR2 YYREEE (reference sequence). Here the CDR3 reads CASSLAGGDRKETQYF.

This chain joins TRBV5-1 and TRBJ2-7. Germline lookup yields CDR1 SGHRS and CDR2 YFSETQ. This CDR3 contains 15 residues. CDR3 sequence: CASSLVLDGLYEQYF.

The chain carries TRBV10-3 and TRBJ2-4. Germline CDR1 reads ENHRY; CDR2 reads SYGVKD. This CDR3 is 16 amino acids long. The CDR3 loop is CAISESAGVTKNIQYF.

The chain uses TRBV7-3 and TRBJ1-1. The germline V gene has CDR1 SGHTA and CDR2 FQGTGA. The CDR3 is made up of 13 amino acids. The CDR3 protein is CASSLMANTEAFF.

J is TRBJ1-2 and V is TRBV6-1. From germline, CDR1 is MNHNS and CDR2 SASEGT. The CDR3 runs to 14 residues. CDR3 in amino acids: CASREGAKAFGYTF.

This chain links TRBV25-1 with TRBJ2-1; absent DNA, TCRdb's TRBD1 call cannot be checked. CDR3 length: 16 amino acids. The germline V gene has CDR1 MGHDK and CDR2 SYGVNS. CDR3 region: CASSAAGASSYNEQFF.

V gene TRBV5-1 combines with J gene TRBJ2-5; there is no DNA to check the TCRdb D call of TRBD2. This CDR3 is 14 amino acids long. The germline V gene encodes CDR1 SGHRS and CDR2 YFSETQ. This CDR3 reads CASRETTYQETQYF.

Here the CDR3 reads CASSPFGDRGRETQYF. The chain recombines TRBV7-6 with TRBJ2-5; TCRdb calls TRBD1, which cannot be checked without DNA. Germline lookup yields CDR1 SGHVS and CDR2 FNYEAQ. The CDR3 is made up of 16 amino acids.

The chain employs TRBV2 and TRBJ2-7; TCRdb's D gene call, TRBD1, goes unchecked for lack of DNA. The CDR3 contains 15 residues. Per germline, CDR1 SNHLY and CDR2 FYNNEI. CDR3 loop: CASSDQGGGGYEQYF.

The chain links TRBV12-3 or TRBV12-4 to TRBJ1-2; TCRdb proposes TRBD1, but this gene call is untestable without DNA. The CDR3 contains 14 residues. CDR3 sequence: CASSSYRGNYGYTF.

This chain links TRBV7-6 with TRBJ2-3. The CDR3 spans 14 residues. CDR1 and CDR2 from the germline V gene are SGHVS and FNYEAQ. The CDR3 protein is CASSLAKTANTQYF.

The gene calls are TRBV20-1 and TRBJ1-4; lacking DNA, the TRBD1 call made by TCRdb goes unchecked. CDR3 length equals 16 residues. From germline, CDR1 is DFQATT and CDR2 SNEGSKA (reference sequence). This chain's CDR3 is CSARAGTGGNNEKLFF.

This chain uses TRBV12-3 or TRBV12-4 with TRBJ1-1; there is no DNA to check the TCRdb D call of TRBD1. CDR3 length equals 16 residues. The CDR3 is CASSSRHWEGFTEAFF.

The genes are TRBV28 and TRBJ1-2. The CDR3 extends over 14 amino acids. Germline CDR1 MDHEN, CDR2 SYDVKM. The CDR3 loop is CASSLYKGDYGYTF.

The J gene is TRBJ2-3, the V gene TRBV6-1. This CDR3 is built from 13 residues. CDR1 and CDR2 (germline): MNHNS, SASEGT. CDR3 in amino acids: CASNGGGPDTQYF.

The chain has TRBV7-2 and TRBJ2-5; the D call of TRBD1 rests on TCRdb alone, since no DNA is present to check it. The CDR3 consists of 15 residues. Germline CDR1 is SGHTA and CDR2 is FQGNSA. CDR3 protein: CASSLTAGGGETQYF.

The J gene is TRBJ1-2, the V gene TRBV7-9; TCRdb names TRBD1, which stays unverified in the absence of DNA. There are 16 residues in the CDR3. The germline V gene encodes CDR1 SEHNR and CDR2 FQNEAQ (reference sequence). CDR3 sequence: CASSLRRQGWNYGYTF.